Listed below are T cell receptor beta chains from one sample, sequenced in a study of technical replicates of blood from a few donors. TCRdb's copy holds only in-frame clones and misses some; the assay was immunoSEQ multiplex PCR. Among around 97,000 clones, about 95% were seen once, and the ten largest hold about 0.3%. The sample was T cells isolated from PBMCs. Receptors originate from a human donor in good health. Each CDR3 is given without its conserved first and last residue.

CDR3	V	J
ASSFGGRGNEQF	TRBV7-3	TRBJ2-1
ASAARVPDTQY	TRBV9	TRBJ2-3
ASSLVGEETQY	TRBV5-6	TRBJ2-5
ASSSTGGSNQPQH	TRBV9	TRBJ1-5
ASSLELGDYGNEQF	TRBV5-1	TRBJ2-1
SVEDLTGELF	TRBV29-1	TRBJ2-2
ASSRGPLEPQH	TRBV5-4	TRBJ1-5
ASSRTGDTTGELF	TRBV7-3	TRBJ2-2
ASSNRAGVGYNEQF	TRBV11-3	TRBJ2-1
ASQRQGSEKLF	TRBV2	TRBJ1-4
ASSEVSGSFTDTQY	TRBV6-1	TRBJ2-3
ASSLDRDLYSGNTIY	TRBV5-1	TRBJ1-3
ASRQGPDFYEQY	TRBV5-1	TRBJ2-7
AWKTAPYNSPLH	TRBV30	TRBJ1-6
ASSVGSAGSNEQF	TRBV9	TRBJ2-1
ASSPPGVSGNTIY	TRBV7-9	TRBJ1-3
ASRDRDGYT	TRBV27	TRBJ1-2
ASSGTGGPGYT	TRBV9	TRBJ1-2
ASSLLTSFSNYGYT	TRBV28	TRBJ1-2
ASSYLDSEGEAF	TRBV5-1	TRBJ1-1
ASSLDSGEGNTQY	TRBV7-2	TRBJ2-3
ADYRGKVRGYT	TRBV4-2	TRBJ1-2
ASSLSGGWSYNEQF	TRBV5-1	TRBJ2-1
ASSQEGTPDQPQH	TRBV4-2	TRBJ1-5
ASSSGQTGELF	TRBV5-4	TRBJ2-2
ASRPIGQYFEAF	TRBV6-6	TRBJ1-1
ASSELAVPYEQY	TRBV6-1	TRBJ2-7
ASSVATGTSGMYNEQF	TRBV9	TRBJ2-1
ASSPRQGPTGELF	TRBV14	TRBJ2-2
ASSDDVDSMNAYEQY	TRBV6-1	TRBJ2-7
ASTVGGNYGYT	TRBV7-2	TRBJ1-2
ASSFGDSLTQY	TRBV7-9	TRBJ2-3
ASSEKREVAHEQF	TRBV9	TRBJ2-1
ASSPEFRTANIQY	TRBV18	TRBJ2-4
ASSESGTSGSEDPYEQY	TRBV10-1	TRBJ2-7
ASSTGTGGVETQY	TRBV6-5	TRBJ2-5
ASSPTSGRAPYLREQY	TRBV4-3	TRBJ2-7
ASSFLGGEETQY	TRBV28	TRBJ2-5
AWGEFAETQY	TRBV30	TRBJ2-5
ASSVVRDRGELF	TRBV9	TRBJ1-4
SVWAGEAGELF	TRBV29-1	TRBJ2-2
ATASGLSTDTQY	TRBV15	TRBJ2-3
ASSLNLGLATEQF	TRBV27	TRBJ2-1
ASSSGQGEQY	TRBV13	TRBJ2-7
ASSPARDRGGEELF	TRBV19	TRBJ2-2
ASSPGLRNTGELF	TRBV7-3	TRBJ2-2
ASSLVRSSSGNTIY	TRBV5-8	TRBJ1-3
ASSLNRIYEQY	TRBV11-3	TRBJ2-7
ASSLTAGELF	TRBV5-1	TRBJ2-2
ASSPIRDWDTQY	TRBV18	TRBJ2-3